The 11 T cell receptor beta chains given below trace back to one sample, sequenced in a study of cytomegalovirus exposure and HLA in healthy donors. The PCR had 60 Vbeta and 13 Jbeta primers. Assay used: immunoSEQ multiplex PCR; TCRdb lists only in-frame clones, some missing. The sample lists approximately 160,000 clones; roughly 76% were seen once. The specimen sequenced was PBMCs. These receptors all come from a human donor in good health.

This clone turned up a few times. The rearrangement joins TRBV4-1 to TRBJ2-7, with 9 bases fitting TRBD1. CDR3 length equals 14 residues. Germline CDR1 and CDR2: MGHRA and YSYEKL. The junction had 3 bases not matched to a gene; V was cut back by 4 bases and J by 2 bases. The chain's CDR3 is CASSRGTGTYEQYF. The CDR3 DNA reads TGCGCCAGCAGCCGGGGGACAGGGACCTACGAGCAGTACTTC.

V gene TRBV7-2 combines with J gene TRBJ1-5, with TRBD1 identical over 10 bases. Germline CDR1 is SGHTA and CDR2 is FQGNSA. The CDR3 is made up of 15 amino acids. V lost 4 bases, J lost 5 bases, and 5 bases stayed unmatched. The CDR3 reads CASSSMGTGDQPQHF. The CDR3, as DNA: TGTGCCAGCAGCTCCATGGGGACAGGGGATCAGCCCCAGCATTTT.

V usage is TRBV6-1 and J usage is TRBJ2-3; 9 nucleotides agree with TRBD2. Germline CDR1 reads MNHNS; CDR2 reads SASEGT. The CDR3 sequence is 13 residues long. J was trimmed by 3 bases and V by 8 bases; bases with no gene match: 3. CDR3 in DNA: TGTGCCAGCTCGCGGGGGGGTACAGATACGCAGTATTTT. Translated: CASSRGGTDTQYF.

The gene calls are TRBV5-1 and TRBJ2-4; 10 nucleotides agree with TRBD1. The germline V gene encodes CDR1 SGHRS and CDR2 YFSETQ. There are 15 residues in the CDR3. J lost 6 bases, V lost 3 bases, and 6 bases had no gene match. This chain's CDR3 is CASSWTDRGINIQYF. CDR3 nucleotides: TGCGCCAGCAGCTGGACGGACAGGGGGATAAACATTCAGTACTTC.

This rearrangement joins TRBV13 to TRBJ2-3, with 10 bases fitting TRBD2. The length of the CDR3 is 16 residues. Germline V gene lookup returns CDR1 PRHDT and CDR2 FYEKMQ (reference sequence). V gave up 7 bases and J gave up 0 bases; unmatched junction bases: 7. The CDR3, as DNA: TGTGCCAGCAACCTAGCGGGGGAGAAGAGCACAGATACGCAGTATTTT. Residues: CASNLAGEKSTDTQYF.

This clone showed up just once. The rearrangement links TRBV5-6 to TRBJ1-2; D remains unclear. Trimming left V 4 bases short and J 2 bases short, with 12 bases between. The CDR3 spans 14 residues. Germline V gives CDR1 SGHDT, CDR2 YYEEEE. In DNA form, the CDR3 reads TGTGCCAGCAGCCAAGATACGGGGAACTATGGCTACACCTTC. Protein product: CASSQDTGNYGYTF. The whole variable domain, filled in from reference TRBV5-6 and TRBJ1-2, reads DAGVTQSPTHLIKTRGQQVTLRCSPKSGHDTVSWYQQALGQGPQFIFQYYEEEERQRGNFPDRFSGHQFPNYSSELNVNALLLGDSALYLCASSQDTGNYGYTFGSGTRLTVV.

J is TRBJ2-3 and V is TRBV15; TRBD2 aligns across 8 bases. With 0 bases clipped from V and 4 bases from J, the junction kept 9 bases outside the gene matches. Looked up from germline, CDR1 is LNHNV and CDR2 is YYDKDF (reference sequence). This CDR3 spans 17 amino acids. CDR3 coding DNA: TGTGCCACCAGCAGAGATGGGCTAGCGGGTTCGTCAGATACGCAGTATTTT. It specifies CATSRDGLAGSSDTQYF.

Only a few counts were recorded for this clone. The chain links TRBV4-1 to TRBJ2-5; no clear D. V was shortened by 1 base and J by 5 bases, with 8 bases between the two germline ends. The CDR3 runs to 13 residues. Germline CDR1 and CDR2: MGHRA and YSYEKL. The CDR3 region is CASSQGVRETQYF. CDR3 coding DNA: TGCGCCAGCAGCCAAGGGGTGAGGGAGACCCAGTACTTC.

This sequence joins TRBV2 and TRBJ1-2, with D tentatively TRBD1 (5 bases). Trimming shortened V by 7 bases and J by 6 bases, and 15 bases separated the two germline ends. Germline V gene data show CDR1 as SNHLY and CDR2 as FYNNEI. The CDR3 consists of 13 residues. CDR3 in amino acids: CASKGRGENGYTF. The CDR3 DNA sequence: TGTGCCAGCAAGGGGCGAGGAGAGAATGGCTACACCTTC.

The DNA for the CDR3 is TGTGCCAGCAGTCCTACGGGTCGACAGGGGCATCAGCCCCAGCATTTT. Its translation: CASSPTGRQGHQPQHF. This chain uses TRBV6-6 with TRBJ1-5; 8 bases match TRBD1. Germline lookup yields CDR1 MNHNY and CDR2 SVGAGI (reference sequence). V was pared by 5 bases and J by 5 bases, with 11 bases of the junction left unmatched. The CDR3 sequence is 16 residues long.

The rearrangement links TRBV5-4 to TRBJ2-5, with 10 bases lining up with TRBD2. The ends lost 0 bases at V and 5 bases at J; junction bases unmatched: 10. The CDR3 has 17 amino acids. Germline V gives CDR1 SGHNT, CDR2 YYREEE (reference sequence). The DNA for the CDR3 is TGTGCCAGCAGCTTGGGCCGAGCGGGGGGGCCTGGGGAGACCCAGTACTTC. Its protein is CASSLGRAGGPGETQYF.